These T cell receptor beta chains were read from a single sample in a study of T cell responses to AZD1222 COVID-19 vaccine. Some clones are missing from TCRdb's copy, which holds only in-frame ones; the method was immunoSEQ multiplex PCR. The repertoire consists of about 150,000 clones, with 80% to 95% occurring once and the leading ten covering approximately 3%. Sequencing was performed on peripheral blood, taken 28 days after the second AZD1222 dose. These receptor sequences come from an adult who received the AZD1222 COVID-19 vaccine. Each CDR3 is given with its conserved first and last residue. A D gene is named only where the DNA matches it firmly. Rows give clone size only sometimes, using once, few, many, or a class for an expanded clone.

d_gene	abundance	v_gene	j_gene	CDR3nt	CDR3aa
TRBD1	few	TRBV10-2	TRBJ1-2	TGCGCCAGCAGTGAGGGTTTAGTGGGACAGGGTGATAACTATGGCTACACCTTC	CASSEGLVGQGDNYGYTF
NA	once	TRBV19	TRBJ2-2	TGTGCCAGTAGTAAAAAGGGAGCCCACGTAAACACCGGGGAGCTGTTTTTT	CASSKKGAHVNTGELFF
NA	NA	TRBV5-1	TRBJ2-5	TGCGCCAGCAGCTTGGCCGGTGAGACCCAGTACTTC	CASSLAGETQYF
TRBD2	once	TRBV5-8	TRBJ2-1	TGTGCCAGCAGCTTGACTAGCGGGACTAGCGGCAATGAGCAGTTCTTC	CASSLTSGTSGNEQFF
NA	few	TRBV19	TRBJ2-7	TGTGCCAGTAGTCCCACCCGGACGGCTCACGAGCAGTACTTC	CASSPTRTAHEQYF
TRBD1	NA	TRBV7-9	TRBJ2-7	TGTGCCAGCACCTCGGGACAGTCCTACGAGCAGTACTTC	CASTSGQSYEQYF
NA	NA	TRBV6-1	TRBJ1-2	TGTGCCAGCAGTGAATTGAGTACAGCTAGTTATGGCTACACCTTC	CASSELSTASYGYTF
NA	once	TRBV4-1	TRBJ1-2	TGCGCCAGCAGCCAAGGATGGAACAGCTATGGCTACACCTTC	CASSQGWNSYGYTF
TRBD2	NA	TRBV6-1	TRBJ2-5	TGTGCCAGCAGTGCTTTGGGACTAGCGGGAGGAGAGACCCAGTACTTC	CASSALGLAGGETQYF
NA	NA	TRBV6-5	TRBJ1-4	TGTGCCGGCTCTATCGGAGGTGAAAAACTGTTTTTT	CAGSIGGEKLFF
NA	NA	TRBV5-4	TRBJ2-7	TGTGCCAGCAGCTTGAACCCAGCCTACGAGCAGTACTTC	CASSLNPAYEQYF
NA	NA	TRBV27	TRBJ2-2	TGTGCCAGCAGTTCAACTTTTCCCGGGGAGCTGTTTTTT	CASSSTFPGELFF
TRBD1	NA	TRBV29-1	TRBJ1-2	TGCAGCGTCCTCACACCGGACAGGAACTATGGCTACACCTTC	CSVLTPDRNYGYTF
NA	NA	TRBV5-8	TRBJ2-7	TGTGCCAGCAGCTTTATTGTCTACGAGCAGTACTTC	CASSFIVYEQYF
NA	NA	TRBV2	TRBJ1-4	TGTGCCAGCAGTGAAGGGTTCAGGACTAATGAAAAACTGTTTTTT	CASSEGFRTNEKLFF
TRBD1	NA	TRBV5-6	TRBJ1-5	TGTGCCAGCAGCAGACAGGGGACTCAGCCCCAGCATTTT	CASSRQGTQPQHF
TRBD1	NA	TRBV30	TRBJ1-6	TGTGCCTGGGACGGGACAGGGGAGTATAATTCACCCCTCCACTTT	CAWDGTGEYNSPLHF
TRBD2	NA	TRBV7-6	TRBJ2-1	TGTGCCAGCAGCGGGGGGGAGGGGAATGAGCAGTTCTTC	CASSGGEGNEQFF
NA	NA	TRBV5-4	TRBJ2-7	TGTGCCAGCAGCTTGGGGGGGGCCCCCAACCCCTACGAGCAGTACTTC	CASSLGGAPNPYEQYF
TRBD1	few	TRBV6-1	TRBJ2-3	TGTGCCAGCAGTGAACCGCTAAGGGGGCGGGTTGGCACAGATACGCAGTATTTT	CASSEPLRGRVGTDTQYF
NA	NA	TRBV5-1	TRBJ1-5	TGCGCCAGCAGCTTGGCCGGGGGGCCCGGGCAGCCCCAGCATTTT	CASSLAGGPGQPQHF
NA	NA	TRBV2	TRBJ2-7	TGTGCCAGCATGGGAAGCTTGAACTCCTACGAGCAGTACTTC	CASMGSLNSYEQYF
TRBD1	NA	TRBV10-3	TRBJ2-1	TGTGCCATCCACACAGGGGGTATGGGTAATGAGCAGTTCTTC	CAIHTGGMGNEQFF
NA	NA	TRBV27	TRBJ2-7	TGTGCCAGCAGTTTATCGGGTCTTTCCTACGAGCAGTACTTC	CASSLSGLSYEQYF
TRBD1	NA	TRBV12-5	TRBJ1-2	TGTGCTAGTGGTTTGGGGCAGACAGGGGGGTATGGCTACACCTTC	CASGLGQTGGYGYTF
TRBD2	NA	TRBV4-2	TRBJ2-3	TGTGCCAGCAGCCTAGAACCCTTGACTAGCGGGAGGGACAATACGCAGTATTTT	CASSLEPLTSGRDNTQYF
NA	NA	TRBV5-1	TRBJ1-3	TGCGCCAGCAGCTCCGCTGCTAGACAAGGAGGAAACACCATATATTTT	CASSSAARQGGNTIYF
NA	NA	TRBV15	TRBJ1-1	TGTGCCACCAGCCTCGGACGGCTGAACACTGAAGCTTTCTTT	CATSLGRLNTEAFF
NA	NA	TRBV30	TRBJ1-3	TGTGCCTGGAGCGCGGGCTTCGGCCCTGGAAACACCATATATTTT	CAWSAGFGPGNTIYF
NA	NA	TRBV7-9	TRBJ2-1	TGTGCCAGCAGCTCGTCGGGAGTTCCTCGGCAGTTCTTC	CASSSSGVPRQFF
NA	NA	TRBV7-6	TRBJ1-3	TGTGCCAGCAGCTTAGGCAGTAGCTCTGGAAACACCATATATTTT	CASSLGSSSGNTIYF
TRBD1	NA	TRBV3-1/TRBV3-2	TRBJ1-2	TGTGCCAGCAGCCAAGGACAGGGGGAAGGCTACACCTTC	CASSQGQGEGYTF
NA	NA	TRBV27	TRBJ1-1	TGTGCCAGCAGTTTGGAGTTTCAAAACACTGAAGCTTTCTTT	CASSLEFQNTEAFF
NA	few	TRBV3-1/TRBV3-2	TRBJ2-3	TGTGCCAGCAGCCATGGGGGGAACACAGATACGCAGTATTTT	CASSHGGNTDTQYF
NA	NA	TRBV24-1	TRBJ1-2	TGTGCCACCAGTGGGACCGAGACCCCGGAAGGGATTGGCTACACCTTC	CATSGTETPEGIGYTF
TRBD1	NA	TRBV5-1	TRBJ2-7	TGCGCCAGCAGCGCCACACAGGGGCCGGCCAACTACGAGCAGTACTTC	CASSATQGPANYEQYF
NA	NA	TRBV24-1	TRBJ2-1	TGTGCCACCTCCCAGGGGGGCGGGTATGAGCAGTTCTTC	CATSQGGGYEQFF
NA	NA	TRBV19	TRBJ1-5	TGTGCCAGTAGTAGGGGGGGCAGTGGGCAGCCCCAGCATTTT	CASSRGGSGQPQHF
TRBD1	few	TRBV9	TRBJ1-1	TGTGCCAGCAGCGTAGATCCACAGGGGGGTATAAACACTGAAGCTTTCTTT	CASSVDPQGGINTEAFF
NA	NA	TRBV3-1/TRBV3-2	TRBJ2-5	TGTGCCAGCAGCCCCCCCCGGCTAGCGTATGAAGAGACCCAGTACTTC	CASSPPRLAYEETQYF
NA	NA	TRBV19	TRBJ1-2	TGTGCCAGTAGTACCCGGGCGGACTATGGCTACACCTTC	CASSTRADYGYTF
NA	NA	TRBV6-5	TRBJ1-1	TGTGCCAGCAGTTACTCGACAGTCATGAACACTGAAGCTTTCTTT	CASSYSTVMNTEAFF